This T cell receptor (beta chain) was recovered during a study of blood T cell repertoires in COVID-19. This CDR3 has 13 residues. J lost 5 bases, V lost 5 bases, and 4 bases had no gene match. The germline V gene encodes CDR1 MDHEN and CDR2 SYDVKM. Recruited during active infection, patients (from Seattle) were subsequently followed longitudinally. In the authors' workflow: Estimation of nucleated cell counts relied on the amplification of reference gene primers. TCRdb's table, derived via immunoSEQ multiplex PCR, lists solely in-frame clones and lacks some. D and trimming were read from the DNA, whereas the V and J calls and clone size are those reported in that table. In the table there are 100,000 to 150,000 clones, 86% of which are singletons.

Sequencing used peripheral blood. This clonotype was obtained from a woman in her 70s with COVID-19, enrolled during active disease. The chain carries TRBV28 and TRBJ2-5; 8 bases map to TRBD1. The CDR3 DNA sequence: TGTGCCAGCAGTCGACAGGGGTCCGAGACCCAGTACTTC. It codes for CASSRQGSETQYF.